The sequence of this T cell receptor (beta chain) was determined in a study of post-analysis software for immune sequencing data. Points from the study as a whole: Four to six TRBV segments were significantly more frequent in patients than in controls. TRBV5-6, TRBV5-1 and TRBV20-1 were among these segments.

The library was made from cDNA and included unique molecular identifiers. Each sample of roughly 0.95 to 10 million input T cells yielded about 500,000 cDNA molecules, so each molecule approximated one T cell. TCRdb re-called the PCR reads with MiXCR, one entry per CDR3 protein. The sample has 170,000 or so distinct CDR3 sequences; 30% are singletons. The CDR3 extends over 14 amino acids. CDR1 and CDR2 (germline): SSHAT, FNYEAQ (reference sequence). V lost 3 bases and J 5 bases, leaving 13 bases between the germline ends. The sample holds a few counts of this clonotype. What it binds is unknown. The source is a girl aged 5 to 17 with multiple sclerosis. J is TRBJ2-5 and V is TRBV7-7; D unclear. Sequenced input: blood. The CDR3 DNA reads TGTGCCAGCAGCTTTCACGGAAGGGTGGAGACCCAGTACTTC. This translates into CASSFHGRVETQYF.